The clone carrying this T cell receptor (beta chain) was seen at least ten times. Antigen: not known. CDR1 and CDR2 from the germline V gene are SQVTM and ANQGSEA. The V and J ends lost 3 bases and 5 bases, in that order; junction bases with no gene match: 4. This CDR3 spans 15 amino acids. This sample stems from a study of response to subunit inactivated influenza vaccine. Study conclusions and caveats: Authors suggested each seasonal influenza vaccination recruits few new T cells.

Each CDR3 protein gets one entry after TCRdb re-called the RT-PCR reads with MiXCR. The profile covers 150,000 to 200,000 distinct CDR3 sequences, with nearly 9.5% appearing a single time and roughly 10% taken by the ten largest. The sample in question was non-naive T cells sorted from PBMCs, obtained on the day of vaccination. This sequence was found in a man between 50 and 59 years old who received an inactivated influenza vaccine. The V and J genes are TRBV29-1 and TRBJ2-3; TRBD2 aligns across 14 bases. CDR3 coding DNA: TGCAGCGTTGAGGGACTAGCGGGAGCAATAGATACGCAGTATTTT. This sequence encodes CSVEGLAGAIDTQYF.